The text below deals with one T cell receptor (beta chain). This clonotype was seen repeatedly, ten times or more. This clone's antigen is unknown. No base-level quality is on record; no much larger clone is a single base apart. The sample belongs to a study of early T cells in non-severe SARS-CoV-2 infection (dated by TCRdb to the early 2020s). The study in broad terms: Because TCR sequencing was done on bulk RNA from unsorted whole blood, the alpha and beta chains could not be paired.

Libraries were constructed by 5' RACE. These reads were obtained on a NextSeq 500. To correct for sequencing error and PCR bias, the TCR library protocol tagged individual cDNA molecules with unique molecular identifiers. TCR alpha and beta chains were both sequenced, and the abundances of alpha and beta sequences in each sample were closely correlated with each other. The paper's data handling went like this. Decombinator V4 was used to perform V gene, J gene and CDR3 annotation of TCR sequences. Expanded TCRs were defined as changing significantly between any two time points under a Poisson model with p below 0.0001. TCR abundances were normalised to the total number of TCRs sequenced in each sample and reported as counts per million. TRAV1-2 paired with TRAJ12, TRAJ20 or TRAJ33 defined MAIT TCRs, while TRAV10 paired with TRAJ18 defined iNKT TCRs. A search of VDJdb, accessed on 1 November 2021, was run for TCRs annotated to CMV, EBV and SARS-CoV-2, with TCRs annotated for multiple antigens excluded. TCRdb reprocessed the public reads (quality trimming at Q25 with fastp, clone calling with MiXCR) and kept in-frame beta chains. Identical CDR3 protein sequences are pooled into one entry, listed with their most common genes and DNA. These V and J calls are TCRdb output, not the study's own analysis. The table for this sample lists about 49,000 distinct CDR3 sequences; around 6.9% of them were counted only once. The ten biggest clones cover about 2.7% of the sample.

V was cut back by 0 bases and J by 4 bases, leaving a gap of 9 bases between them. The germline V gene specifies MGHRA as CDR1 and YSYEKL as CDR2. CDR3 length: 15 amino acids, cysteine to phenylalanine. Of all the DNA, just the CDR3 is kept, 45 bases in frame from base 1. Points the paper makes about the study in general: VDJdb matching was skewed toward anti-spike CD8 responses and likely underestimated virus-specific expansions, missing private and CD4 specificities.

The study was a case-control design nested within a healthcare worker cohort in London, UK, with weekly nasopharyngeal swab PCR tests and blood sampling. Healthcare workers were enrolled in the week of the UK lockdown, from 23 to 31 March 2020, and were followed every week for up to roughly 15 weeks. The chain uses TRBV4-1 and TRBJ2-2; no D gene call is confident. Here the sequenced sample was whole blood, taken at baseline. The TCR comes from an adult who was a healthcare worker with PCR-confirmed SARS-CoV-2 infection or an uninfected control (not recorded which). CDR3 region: CASSQDPQITGELFF. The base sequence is TGCGCCAGCAGCCAAGATCCGCAGATCACCGGGGAGCTGTTTTTT.